Included here is one T cell receptor beta chain sequence, with context. Its antigen remains unknown. This sample was included in a study of T cell repertoires in cytomegalovirus infection. Study at large: The public TCR beta signatures pointed to both CMV infection and matching HLA type.

TCRdb passed the reads through MiXCR, listing each CDR3 protein once. This repertoire shows approximately 730,000 distinct CDR3 sequences, about 33% found once; its top ten account for 15% to 20%. The CDR3 runs to 14 residues. V was cut by 6 bases and J by 3 bases, with 14 bases left in between. CDR1 is KGHSH, CDR2 LQKENI, per germline. The TCR sequence derives from a human donor in good health (CMV status not recorded). Some clones in this sample may be carry-over from other donors' samples. The V and J genes are TRBV18 and TRBJ1-1; D call uncertain. Here the sequenced sample was cultured PBMCs, taken from culture after CMV antigen stimulation. The CDR3 loop reads CASSLSVGYTEAFF. The CDR3 region has the DNA TGTGCCAGCTCCCTGTCTGTGGGGTACACTGAAGCTTTCTTT.